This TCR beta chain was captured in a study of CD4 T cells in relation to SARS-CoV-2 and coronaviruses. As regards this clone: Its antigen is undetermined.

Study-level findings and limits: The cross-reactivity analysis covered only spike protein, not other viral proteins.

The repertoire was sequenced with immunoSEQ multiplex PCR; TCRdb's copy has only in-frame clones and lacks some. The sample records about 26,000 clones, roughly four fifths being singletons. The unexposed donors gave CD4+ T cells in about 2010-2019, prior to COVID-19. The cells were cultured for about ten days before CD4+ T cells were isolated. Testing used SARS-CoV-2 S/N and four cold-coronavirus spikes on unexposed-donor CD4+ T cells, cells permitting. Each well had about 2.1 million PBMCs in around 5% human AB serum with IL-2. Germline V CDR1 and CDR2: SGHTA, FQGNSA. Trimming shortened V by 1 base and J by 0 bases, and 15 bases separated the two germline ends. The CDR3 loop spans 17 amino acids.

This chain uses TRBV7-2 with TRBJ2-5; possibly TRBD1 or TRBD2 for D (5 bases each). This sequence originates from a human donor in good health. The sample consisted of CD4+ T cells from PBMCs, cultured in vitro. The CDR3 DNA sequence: TGTGCCAGCAGCTTAGTTTACAGTTTGGGGGACCAAGAGACCCAGTACTTC. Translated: CASSLVYSLGDQETQYF.